This paragraph reports one T cell receptor (beta chain). Its antigen is not known. Time point: newly diagnosed GD, antithyroid drugs for less than 3 months. The authors made the TCR library using RNA they extracted from PBMCs. The CDR3 runs 15 residues. The junction had 7 bases not matched to a gene; V was cut back by 2 bases and J by 5 bases. Germline V gene sequence: CDR1 SGHDN, CDR2 FVKESK. This sample is part of a study of regulatory T cells in long-lasting Graves disease. General study points: Patients with persistent Graves' had lower TCR diversity than newly diagnosed patients. Persistent disease was characterized by preferential usage of TRBV28, TRBJ1-2 and TRBJ2-5. Few sampled subjects may have lowered accuracy.

According to the study, TCR beta libraries were built with iRepertoire HTBI primers and CDR3-region Arm-PCR. TCRdb analysed the multiplex PCR reads with MiXCR anew, one entry per CDR3 protein. The sample lists 600,000 to 650,000 distinct CDR3 sequences; 15% to 20% were seen once. Separately, the same data were catalogued under a study of T cells in Graves' hyperthyroidism and ophthalmopathy. That paper states: Stable hyperthyroidism was separated from ophthalmopathy by a model based on 13 V-J features.

The TCR was taken from a woman in her twenties or thirties with Graves disease. Specimen: peripheral blood mononuclear cells (PBMCs), collected at new diagnosis, from a patient treated with antithyroid drugs. This chain uses TRBV14 with TRBJ2-7; 9 bases agree with TRBD1. This chain's CDR3 is CASSQWDREGDEQYF. Here the CDR3 DNA reads TGTGCCAGCAGCCAATGGGACAGGGAAGGCGACGAGCAGTACTTC.